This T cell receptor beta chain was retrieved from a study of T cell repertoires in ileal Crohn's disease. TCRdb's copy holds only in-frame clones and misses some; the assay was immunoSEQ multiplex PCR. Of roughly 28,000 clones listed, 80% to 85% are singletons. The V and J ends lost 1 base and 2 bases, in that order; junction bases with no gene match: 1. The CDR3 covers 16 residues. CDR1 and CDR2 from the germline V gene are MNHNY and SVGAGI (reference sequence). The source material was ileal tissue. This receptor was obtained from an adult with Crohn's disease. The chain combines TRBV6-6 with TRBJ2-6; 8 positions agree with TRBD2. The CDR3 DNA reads TGTGCCAGCAGTTACTACGGGGGGGCTGGGGCCAACGTCCTGACTTTC. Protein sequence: CASSYYGGAGANVLTF.